This T cell receptor beta chain is from a study of preoperative IRX-2 immunotherapy in early breast cancer. The method was immunoSEQ multiplex PCR; TCRdb's version includes in-frame clones alone and lacks a portion of them. This table holds about 880 clones, approximately 82% found once. Treatment meaning: preoperative locoregional IRX-2 cytokine immunotherapy. Preoperative locoregional IRX-2 cytokine immunotherapy was tested in the phase Ib source study. In its sample, this clone was seen a few times. The germline gives CDR1 SGHDN, CDR2 FVKESK. After removal of 0 bases from V and 5 bases from J, the junction contained 9 bases not matched to a gene. The CDR3 consists of 16 residues.

The source was tumor tissue, collected before IRX-2 immunotherapy. This clonotype was sampled from a human donor with breast cancer. The chain is built from TRBV14 and TRBJ1-2, with TRBD1 matching 7 bases. Here the CDR3 DNA reads TGTGCCAGCAGCCAAGAAGACCGGGACAGCCTATATGGCTACACCTTC. Translated: CASSQEDRDSLYGYTF.